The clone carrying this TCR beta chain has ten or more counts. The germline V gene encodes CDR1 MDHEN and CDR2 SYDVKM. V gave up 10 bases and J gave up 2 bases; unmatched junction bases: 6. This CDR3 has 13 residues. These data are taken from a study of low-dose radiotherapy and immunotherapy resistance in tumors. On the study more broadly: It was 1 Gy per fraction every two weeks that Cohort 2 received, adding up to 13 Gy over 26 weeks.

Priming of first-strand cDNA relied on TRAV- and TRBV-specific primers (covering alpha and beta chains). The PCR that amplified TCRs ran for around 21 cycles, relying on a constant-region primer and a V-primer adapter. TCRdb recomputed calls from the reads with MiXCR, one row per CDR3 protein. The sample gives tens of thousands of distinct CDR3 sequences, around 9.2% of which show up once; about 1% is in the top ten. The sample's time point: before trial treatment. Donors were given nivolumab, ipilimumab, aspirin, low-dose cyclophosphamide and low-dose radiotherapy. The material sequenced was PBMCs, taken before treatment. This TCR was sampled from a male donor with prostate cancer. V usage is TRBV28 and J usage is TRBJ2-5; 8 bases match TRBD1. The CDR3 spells CATGDRSQETQYF. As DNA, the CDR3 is TGTGCCACCGGGGACAGGTCACAAGAGACCCAGTACTTC.